A single sample gave rise to the 5 T cell receptor beta chains below, sequenced in a study of T-cell reconstitution after alpha-beta-depleted transplantation in children. Unique molecular identifiers were built into the TCRbeta library. TCRdb recomputed calls from the PCR reads with MiXCR, one row per CDR3 protein. The table has over 100,000 distinct CDR3 sequences, about 9.3% seen once; the top ten hold around 35%. This material consisted of PBMCs, taken before TCRalphabeta/CD19-depleted stem cell transplant. The receptors were sampled from a boy aged 2 to 10 with acute lymphoblastic leukemia, due to receive a stem cell transplant.

The V gene is TRBV5-1, the J gene TRBJ1-2; D uncertain. CDR3 length: 18 amino acids. Germline assignment: CDR1 SGHRS and CDR2 YFSETQ. Trimming left V 2 bases short and J 0 bases short, with 20 bases between. CDR3 residues: CASSFFSPASNPNYGYTF. CDR3 in DNA: TGCGCCAGCAGCTTCTTTTCGCCAGCGTCGAACCCTAACTATGGCTACACCTTC.

The gene calls are TRBV29-1 and TRBJ2-5; weak D call: TRBD1 (5 bases). This CDR3 is built from 13 residues. Germline V gene data show CDR1 as SQVTM and CDR2 as ANQGSEA. Trimming left V 4 bases short and J 9 bases short, with 18 bases between. CDR3 DNA sequence: TGCAGCGTTGGAGACAGCGCGCCCCAGGCCCAGTACTTC. This encodes CSVGDSAPQAQYF. The full variable domain, with the rest looked up from reference TRBV29-1 and TRBJ2-5, is SAVISQKPSRDICQRGTSLTIQCQVDSQVTMMFWYRQQPGQSLTLIATANQGSEATYESGFVIDKFPISRPNLTFSTLTVSNMSPEDSSIYLCSVGDSAPQAQYFGPGTRLLVL.

This clonotype was counted many times. V is TRBV5-1 and J is TRBJ2-1, with a possible D match to TRBD2 (5 bases). V was shortened by 2 bases and J by 2 bases, with 11 bases between the two germline ends. Germline values: CDR1 SGHRS, CDR2 YFSETQ. The CDR3 extends over 15 amino acids. The CDR3 here is CASSFPAGPYNEQFF. DNA for the CDR3: TGCGCCAGCAGCTTCCCTGCGGGCCCCTACAATGAGCAGTTCTTC.

This clonotype was detected ten times or more. The J gene is TRBJ1-1, the V gene TRBV6-1; 9 bases map to TRBD1. The CDR3 totals 15 residues. V gave up 5 bases and J gave up 4 bases; unmatched junction bases: 8. Germline loops: CDR1 MNHNS, CDR2 SASEGT. CDR3 protein: CASSRNQDRGTEAFF. DNA of the CDR3: TGTGCCAGCAGTCGAAACCAGGACAGGGGCACTGAAGCTTTCTTT.

The genes are TRBV6-5 and TRBJ2-1; the D gene is possibly TRBD2 (5 bases). The germline gives CDR1 MNHEY, CDR2 SVGAGI. The CDR3 is 11 amino acids. Trimming took off 2 bases at V and 9 bases at J, with 5 bases between the two ends. As DNA, the CDR3 is TGTGCCAGCAGTTACAGCGGTGAGCAGTTCTTC. Protein product: CASSYSGEQFF.